What follows are 9 T cell receptor beta chains derived from one specimen sequenced in a study of blood T cell repertoires in COVID-19. TCRdb's table, derived via immunoSEQ multiplex PCR, lists solely in-frame clones and lacks some. The data contain roughly 40,000 clones, around nine tenths of them singletons. Material: peripheral blood. These receptor sequences come from a woman aged 40 to 50 with acute or convalescent COVID-19.

The chain combines TRBV7-3 with TRBJ2-5, with D tentatively TRBD2 (5 bases). The CDR3 is made up of 16 amino acids. V lost 5 bases, J lost 5 bases, and 21 bases lay in between. Looked up from germline, CDR1 is SGHTA and CDR2 is FQGTGA. DNA for the CDR3: TGTGCCAGCAGCCTATTCCCGGGAACCCGGAGGGAGACCCAGTACTTC. It specifies CASSLFPGTRRETQYF. Full variable domain (outside the CDR3, taken from reference TRBV7-3 and TRBJ2-5): GAGVSQTPSNKVTEKGKYVELRCDPISGHTALYWYRQSLGQGPEFLIYFQGTGAADDSGLPNDRFFAVRPEGSVSTLKIQRTERGDSAVYLCASSLFPGTRRETQYFGPGTRLLVL.

There are a few counts of this clone. V and J are TRBV21-1 and TRBJ2-1; the D call TRBD1 from the table was never checked on the DNA. TRBV21-1 is given as a pseudogene. The CDR3 extends over 24 amino acids. As DNA, the CDR3 is TGTGCCAGCAGCAAAGAGGCGATGCCGGGACAGGGACCGGGGATCCGGCCCCTCTACAATGAGCAGTTCTTC. Translation gives CASSKEAMPGQGPGIRPLYNEQFF.

On this clone: Sequence at one end of the junction differs from germline and may be a read error. The chain combines TRBV6-6 with TRBJ2-6; D perhaps matches TRBD1 (5 bases). CDR1 is MNHNY and CDR2 is SVGAGI in the germline V gene (reference sequence). The CDR3 spans 16 residues. The CDR3 reads CASTYQGFPGANVLTF. The CDR3 DNA reads as TGTGCCAGCACTTACCAGGGCTTTCCTGGGGCCAACGTCCTGACTTTC.

V usage is TRBV19 and J usage is TRBJ1-5, with D possibly being TRBD1 (6 bases). Between the trimmed V and J ends, which lost 1 base and 6 bases, there was a span of 13 bases. Germline loops: CDR1 LNHDA, CDR2 SQIVND (reference sequence). CDR3 length: 15 residues. The CDR3 here is CASSIGTGRSQPQHF. The CDR3 nucleotides read TGTGCCAGTAGTATAGGTACAGGGCGTAGTCAGCCCCAGCATTTT.

V and J are TRBV2 and TRBJ1-3; 7 positions match TRBD1. The CDR3 runs 16 residues. V dropped 6 bases and J dropped 4; count of bases not matched to a gene: 12. Germline CDR1 is SNHLY and CDR2 is FYNNEI. CDR3 DNA sequence: TGTGCCAGCAGAGACCCGGGACAGACAGCGGGAAACACCATATATTTT. Protein: CASRDPGQTAGNTIYF.

This chain links TRBV19 with TRBJ2-7, with TRBD1 identical over 10 bases. The CDR3 loop spans 14 amino acids. The trim removed 5 bases at V and 1 base at J, leaving 2 bases unmatched. Germline V CDR1 and CDR2: LNHDA, SQIVND (reference sequence). The CDR3 bases are TGTGCCAGTAGTGGGACAGGGGCTTCCTACGAGCAGTACTTC. Its translation is CASSGTGASYEQYF.

V gene TRBV27 combines with J gene TRBJ1-3; TRBD1 agrees at 7 bases. After removal of 5 bases from V and 4 bases from J, the junction contained 11 bases not matched to a gene. This CDR3 comprises 16 residues. Germline CDR1 MNHEY, CDR2 SMNVEV (reference sequence). In DNA form, the CDR3 reads TGTGCCAGCAGTCCAACCGGAAGAGGGGGCGGAAACACCATATATTTT. Translated: CASSPTGRGGGNTIYF.

The chain joins TRBV5-4 to TRBJ2-5; 10 bases match TRBD2. Trimming removed 0 bases from V and 5 bases from J; junction bases left unmatched: 4. This CDR3 has 15 amino acids. Germline V gene sequence: CDR1 SGHNT, CDR2 YYREEE (reference sequence). The CDR3: CASSLVLAGVETQYF. The CDR3 DNA reads TGTGCCAGCAGCTTGGTGCTAGCGGGGGTTGAGACCCAGTACTTC.

The CDR3 loop is CASSTDREKPQHF. DNA of the CDR3: TGTGCCAGCAGCACGGACAGGGAAAAGCCCCAGCATTTT. The chain links TRBV11-2 to TRBJ1-5, with 8 bases lining up with TRBD1. Unmatched junction bases numbered 5, after V lost 5 bases and J lost 8 bases. Germline lookup yields CDR1 SGHAT and CDR2 FQNNGV. The CDR3 spans 13 residues.